This T cell receptor beta chain is from a study of regulatory and conventional T cells in RAG deficiency. Assay used: immunoSEQ multiplex PCR; TCRdb lists only in-frame clones, some missing. The sample includes roughly 29,000 clones, 75% to 95% of them seen just once. There are 14 residues in the CDR3. The trim removed 0 bases at V and 11 bases at J, leaving 10 bases unmatched. CDR1 SGHNT and CDR2 YYREEE come from the germline V gene (reference sequence). Blood CD4+ CD25-high CD127-low regulatory T cells supplied the genomic DNA template. The sample was also linked to a second study, of regulatory T cells. As reported in that work: The PCR used 52 TRBV and 13 TRBJ primers.

The chain recombines TRBV5-4 with TRBJ1-1; 7 bases fit TRBD1. The material sequenced was Tregs sorted from blood. This receptor was identified in a human donor in good health. The CDR3 DNA reads as TGTGCCAGCAGCTTGGAAGTGGGCAGGGGACAGGCTTTCTTT. This gives the protein CASSLEVGRGQAFF.